The rows below give T cell receptor beta chains drawn from one sample of a study of cytomegalovirus exposure and HLA in healthy donors. Here immunoSEQ multiplex PCR was the method, and the copy in TCRdb shows in-frame clones only, minus some. This sample has roughly 43,000 clones, with around 62% found just once. The sequenced material came from PBMCs. The receptors derive from a human donor in good health. CDR3s include the opening cysteine and the closing phenylalanine or tryptophan.

>TRBJ1-2|12|TRBV2
CASSESGNGYTF
>TRBJ1-1|15|TRBV5-4
CASSSPTGGNTEAFF
>TRBJ1-1|12|TRBV7-2
CASSFLRRKAFF
>TRBJ2-5|13|TRBV10-3
CAISGRDQETQYF
>TRBJ1-2|14|TRBV5-1
CASSFQAPEGGYTF
>TRBJ1-2|13|TRBV2
CASRTDRVYGYTF
>TRBJ2-6|19|TRBV7-2
CASRPRAAGAYSGANVLTF
>TRBJ1-6|14|TRBV7-6
CASSPRDRWSPLHF
>TRBJ2-5|16|TRBV11-2
CASSPRLAGAQETQYF
>TRBJ2-3|16|TRBV6-5
CASSYLGAGERDTQYF
>TRBJ1-2|16|TRBV5-5
CASSLGTGGGFYGYTF
>TRBJ2-2|17|TRBV7-7
CASSPGLAGHLAGELFF
>TRBJ2-2|16|TRBV5-1
CASSFELAVNTGELFF
>TRBJ2-3|14|TRBV7-2
CASSSAGGTDTQYF
>TRBJ2-2|15|TRBV5-4
CASRRGGGDTGELFF
>TRBJ2-1|15|TRBV28
CASTTNRGWYNEQFF
>TRBJ2-5|14|TRBV7-8
CASSPGTSGGTQYF
>TRBJ2-7|15|TRBV4-1
CASSQAPNRGVEQYF